This T cell receptor (beta chain) was sequenced during a study of PD-L1 blockade in urothelial cancer. Study-wide background: Blood analysis was done at 3 weeks (second dose) and 6 weeks after treatment began. Peripheral blood specimens exhibited a median yield of approximately 150,000 T cells.

The time point here: pretreatment peripheral blood. Locally advanced or metastatic urothelial carcinoma was diagnosed in the patients. This table comes from immunoSEQ multiplex PCR, and its TCRdb copy is limited to in-frame clones, with some not included. The sample records about 52,000 clones, more than 80% being singletons. CDR1 and CDR2 from the germline V gene are LGHNA and YSLEER. Trimming pared 1 base from V and 5 bases from J, leaving 12 bases between. This CDR3 is built from 14 residues. This clonotype was sampled from a man aged 50 or older with urothelial cancer. The sample was PBMCs, taken around atezolizumab (anti-PD-L1) treatment. J is TRBJ2-7 and V is TRBV4-3, with a possible D match to TRBD1 (5 bases). The DNA for the CDR3 is TGCGCCAGCAGCCAAGGGGGCAGGGCCCACGAGCAGTACTTC. This codes for CASSQGGRAHEQYF.